Here is one TCR beta chain with its context. Its antigen is unknown. V was clipped by 4 bases and J by 6 bases; unmatched bases: 13. Germline V CDR1 and CDR2: MNHEY, SVGAGI. CDR3 size: 16 residues. This record comes from a study of CD8 T cells in ankylosing spondylitis. Points from the study as a whole: In the blood and synovial fluid of reactive arthritis, some motif variants had been previously reported. Eight highly homologous variants made up a TCR beta motif, and this motif appeared characteristic of ankylosing spondylitis blood.

TCRdb passed the 5' RACE reads through MiXCR, listing each CDR3 protein once. The table lists roughly 700,000 distinct CDR3 sequences, 15% to 20% of them singletons, with under 20% in the top ten. The clonotype was recovered from a male donor with ankylosing spondylitis. Sequenced material: blood, either unsorted or a sorted T cell fraction (not recorded which). The chain uses TRBV6-5 and TRBJ2-5; TRBD1 agrees at 8 bases. The CDR3 protein is CASSSLGQGKLQTQYF. As DNA, the CDR3 is TGTGCCAGCAGTTCCCTCGGACAGGGCAAGTTACAGACCCAGTACTTC.